This TCR beta chain was sequenced during a study of blood T cell repertoires in COVID-19. Overall study: The United States, Italy and Spain supplied acute and convalescent COVID-19 samples. The analysed material was cDNA or gDNA that came from T cells, B-cell-depleted T cells, or PBMCs.

In the source study's methods: For nucleated cells, counts were estimated from reference gene primer amplification. Sequenced by immunoSEQ multiplex PCR; TCRdb stores in-frame clones only, minus some. That table is the source of V, J and clone size, and D and trimming were worked out from the DNA. The sample lists 60,000 or so clones; approximately 80% were seen once. The sequence was obtained from a man aged 80 or over with acute or convalescent COVID-19. Sample: peripheral blood.

CDR3 sequence: CASSLVPTGNQPQHF. The CDR3 region has the DNA TGTGCCAGCAGCTTAGTCCCGACAGGCAATCAGCCCCAGCATTTT. V and J are TRBV7-2 and TRBJ1-5; tentatively, D is TRBD1 (5 bases). The V and J ends lost 1 base and 2 bases respectively, with 9 bases between them. The CDR3 covers 15 residues. From germline, CDR1 is SGHTA and CDR2 FQGNSA.